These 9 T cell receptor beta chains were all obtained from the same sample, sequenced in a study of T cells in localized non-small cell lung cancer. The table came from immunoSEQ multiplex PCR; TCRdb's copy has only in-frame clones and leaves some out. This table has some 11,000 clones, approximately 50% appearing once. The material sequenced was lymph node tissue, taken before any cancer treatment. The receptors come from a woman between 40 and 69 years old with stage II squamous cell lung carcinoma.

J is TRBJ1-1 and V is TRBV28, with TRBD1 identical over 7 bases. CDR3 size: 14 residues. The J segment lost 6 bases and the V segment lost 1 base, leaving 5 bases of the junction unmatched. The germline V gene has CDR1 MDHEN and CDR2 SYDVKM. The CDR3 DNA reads TGTGCCAGCAGTTTATTCGACAGGGCCTCTGAAGCTTTCTTT. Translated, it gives CASSLFDRASEAFF. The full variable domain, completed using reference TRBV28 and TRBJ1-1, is DVKVTQSSRYLVKRTGEKVFLECVQDMDHENMFWYRQDPGLGLRLIYFSYDVKMKEKGDIPEGYSVSREKKERFSLILESASTNQTSMYLCASSLFDRASEAFFGQGTRLTVV.

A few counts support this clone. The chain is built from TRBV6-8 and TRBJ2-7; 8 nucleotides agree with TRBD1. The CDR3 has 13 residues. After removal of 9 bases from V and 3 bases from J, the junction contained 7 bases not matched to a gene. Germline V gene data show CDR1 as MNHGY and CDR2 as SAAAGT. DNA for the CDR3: TGTGCCAGTGGACAGGGAAGGGGCTACGAGCAGTACTTC. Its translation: CASGQGRGYEQYF.

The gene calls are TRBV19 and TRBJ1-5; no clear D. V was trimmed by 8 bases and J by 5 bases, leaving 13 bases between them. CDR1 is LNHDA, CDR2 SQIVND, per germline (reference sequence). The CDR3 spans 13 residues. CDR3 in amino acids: CASRPNTHQPQHF. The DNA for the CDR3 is TGTGCCAGTCGTCCCAACACCCATCAGCCCCAGCATTTT.

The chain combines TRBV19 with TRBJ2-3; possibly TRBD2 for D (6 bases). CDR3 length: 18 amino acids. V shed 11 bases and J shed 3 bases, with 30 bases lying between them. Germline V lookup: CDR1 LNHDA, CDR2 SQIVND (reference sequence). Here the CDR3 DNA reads TGTGCCGGACCCAGTCCCAAGCCGGGAGTGTGTGGGACAGATACGCAGTATTTT. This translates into CAGPSPKPGVCGTDTQYF.

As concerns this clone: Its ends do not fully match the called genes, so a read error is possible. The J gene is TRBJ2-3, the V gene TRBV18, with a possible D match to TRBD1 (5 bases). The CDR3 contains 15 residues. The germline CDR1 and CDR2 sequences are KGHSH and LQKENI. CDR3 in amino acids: CASSTGGFGTDTQYF. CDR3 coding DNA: TGTGCCAGCTCTACAGGTGGATTCGGCACAGATACACAGTATTTT.

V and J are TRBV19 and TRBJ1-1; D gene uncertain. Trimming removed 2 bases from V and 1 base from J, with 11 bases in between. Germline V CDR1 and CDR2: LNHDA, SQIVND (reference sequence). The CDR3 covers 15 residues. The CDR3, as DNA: TGTGCCAGTAGTATAAAGTGGACCCCGAACACTGAAGCTTTCTTT. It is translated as CASSIKWTPNTEAFF.

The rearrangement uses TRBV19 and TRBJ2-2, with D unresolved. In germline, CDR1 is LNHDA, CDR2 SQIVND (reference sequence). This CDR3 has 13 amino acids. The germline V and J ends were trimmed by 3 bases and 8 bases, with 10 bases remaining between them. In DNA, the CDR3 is TGTGCCAGTAGTATCTTGTACGGGGGGGAGCTGTTTTTT. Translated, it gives CASSILYGGELFF.

The CDR3 bases are TGTGCCACCAGCAGAGATCGGGGGGAATCGGGCTACACCTTC. It translates to CATSRDRGESGYTF. The chain uses TRBV15 and TRBJ1-2, with TRBD1 as a possible D gene (5 bases). Germline V gene data show CDR1 as LNHNV and CDR2 as YYDKDF (reference sequence). CDR3 length equals 14 residues. Trimming left V 0 bases short and J 8 bases short, with 13 bases between. Using reference TRBV15 and TRBJ1-2 for the parts outside the CDR3, the full variable domain is DAMVIQNPRYQVTQFGKPVTLSCSQTLNHNVMYWYQQKSSQAPKLLFHYYDKDFNNEADTPDNFQSRRPNTSFCFLDIRSPGLGDTAMYLCATSRDRGESGYTFGSGTRLTVV.

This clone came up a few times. The CDR3 coding sequence is TGTGCCAGCTCCACAAGGGTCGGGACCCAGTACTTC. Its protein is CASSTRVGTQYF. The chain recombines TRBV6-7 with TRBJ2-5; D is unclear. Being an ORF, TRBV6-7 has a function that is uncertain. This CDR3 contains 12 residues. V was trimmed by 8 bases and J by 7 bases, leaving 14 bases between them.